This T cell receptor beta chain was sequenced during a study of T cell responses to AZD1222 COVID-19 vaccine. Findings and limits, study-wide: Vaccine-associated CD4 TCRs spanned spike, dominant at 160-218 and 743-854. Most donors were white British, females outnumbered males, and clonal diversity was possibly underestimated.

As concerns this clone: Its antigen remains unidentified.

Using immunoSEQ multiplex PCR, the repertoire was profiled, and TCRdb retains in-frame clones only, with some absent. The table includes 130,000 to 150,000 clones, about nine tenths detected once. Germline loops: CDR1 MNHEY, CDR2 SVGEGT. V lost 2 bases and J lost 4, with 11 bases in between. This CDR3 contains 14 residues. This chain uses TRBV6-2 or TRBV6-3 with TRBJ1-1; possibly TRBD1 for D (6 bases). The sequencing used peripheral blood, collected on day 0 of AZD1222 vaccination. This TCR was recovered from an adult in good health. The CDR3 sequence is CASSYLGGGTEAFF. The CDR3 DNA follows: TGTGCCAGCAGTTACCTGGGAGGGGGCACTGAAGCTTTCTTT.